The next 13 T cell receptor beta chains were all read from a single sample in a study of T cell changes during pregnancy in multiple sclerosis. TCRdb's table, derived via immunoSEQ multiplex PCR, lists solely in-frame clones and lacks some. Among 40,000 to 50,000 clones listed, 90% were seen once. The sample was CD8+ T cells from peripheral blood mononuclear cells, taken in the first trimester of pregnancy. These receptors were collected from a female donor with multiple sclerosis, enrolled in a pregnancy study.

This clone was counted a single time. V usage is TRBV7-2 and J usage is TRBJ1-6, with TRBD1 matching 7 bases. V was clipped by 3 bases and J by 7 bases; unmatched bases: 3. The CDR3 has 14 residues. The germline CDR1 and CDR2 sequences are SGHTA and FQGNSA. The CDR3 loop is CASSLDRKNSPLHF. The CDR3 region has the DNA TGTGCCAGCAGCTTGGACAGGAAGAATTCACCCCTCCACTTT. Filled out from reference TRBV7-2 and TRBJ1-6, the complete variable domain reads GAGVSQSPSNKVTEKGKDVELRCDPISGHTALYWYRQSLGQGLEFLIYFQGNSAPDKSGLPSDRFSAERTGGSVSTLTIQRTQQEDSAVYLCASSLDRKNSPLHFGNGTRLTVT.

The chain carries TRBV16 and TRBJ1-5, with a weak D call TRBD1 (6 bases). V lost 0 bases, J lost 5 bases, and 14 bases lay in between. CDR1 and CDR2 from the germline V gene are KGHSY and FQNENV. This CDR3 region has 16 residues. CDR3 in DNA: TGTGCCAGCAGCCAATCGCCAGGGCAGGGGCATCAGCCCCAGCATTTT. Translation gives CASSQSPGQGHQPQHF. The full variable domain, completed using reference TRBV16 and TRBJ1-5, is GEEVAQTPKHLVRGEGQKAKLYCAPIKGHSYVFWYQQVLKNEFKFLISFQNENVFDETGMPKERFSAKCLPNSPCSLEIQATKLEDSAVYFCASSQSPGQGHQPQHFGDGTRLSIL.

This sequence joins TRBV19 and TRBJ1-2, with TRBD1 matching 7 bases. The V segment lost 7 bases and the J segment 8 bases; nucleotides outside the gene matches: 4. CDR1 and CDR2 from the germline V gene are LNHDA and SQIVND (reference sequence). The CDR3 sequence is 11 residues long. CDR3 in DNA: TGTGCCAGTACAGGGGGTTTAGGCTACACCTTC. This gives the protein CASTGGLGYTF.

This rearrangement joins TRBV7-9 to TRBJ1-1, with a weak D call TRBD1 (5 bases). Germline V lookup: CDR1 SEHNR, CDR2 FQNEAQ (reference sequence). V gave up 1 base and J gave up 4 bases, with 7 bases separating them. The CDR3 extends over 13 amino acids. The CDR3 coding sequence is TGTGCCAGCAGCTTAGATCAGGGCACTGAAGCTTTCTTT. Amino acid sequence: CASSLDQGTEAFF.

The CDR3 DNA follows: TGTGCCAGCAGCTTAAGTTGGGTGGGCCCCCCGGAGACCCAGTACTTC. Translated, it gives CASSLSWVGPPETQYF. The chain combines TRBV7-3 with TRBJ2-5, with D unresolved. CDR3 length equals 16 residues. Germline V gene lookup returns CDR1 SGHTA and CDR2 FQGTGA. Trimming took 1 base from V and 5 from J, leaving 17 bases between them.

This clone was recorded only once. V and J are TRBV13 and TRBJ1-2; tentatively, D is TRBD1 (6 bases). CDR3 size: 16 residues. Trimming took off 3 bases at V and 4 bases at J, with 18 bases between the two ends. Germline CDR1 PRHDT, CDR2 FYEKMQ (reference sequence). This CDR3 is CASSLGTTGETYGYTF. CDR3 bases: TGTGCCAGCAGCTTGGGAACGACAGGAGAAACCTATGGCTACACCTTC.

The chain combines TRBV2 with TRBJ2-7; D gene unclear. Germline loops: CDR1 SNHLY, CDR2 FYNNEI. The CDR3 runs to 11 residues. V lost 8 bases and J lost 0, with 5 bases in between. The chain's CDR3 is CASSSSYEQYF. As DNA, the CDR3 is TGTGCCAGCTCGAGCTCCTACGAGCAGTACTTC.

The chain combines TRBV7-8 with TRBJ2-7, with 8 bases matching TRBD1. V shed 4 bases and J 3 bases; nucleotides not matched to a gene: 8. Germline-derived CDR1 and CDR2 are SGHVS and FQNEAQ. There are 15 residues in the CDR3. The CDR3 reads CASSSAGGEGYEQYF. CDR3 in DNA: TGTGCCAGCAGCTCCGCAGGGGGCGAAGGCTACGAGCAGTACTTC.

V usage is TRBV4-3 and J usage is TRBJ2-7; 7 nucleotides match TRBD2. CDR3 length: 15 residues. Per germline, CDR1 LGHNA and CDR2 YSLEER. V gave up 4 bases and J gave up 2 bases; unmatched junction bases: 8. The DNA for the CDR3 is TGCGCCAGCAGCCCAGCCCGGGGGGAAACCTACGAGCAGTACTTC. As protein: CASSPARGETYEQYF.

The V and J genes are TRBV11-1 and TRBJ1-2; D gene uncertain. V was shortened by 2 bases and J by 0 bases, with 13 bases between the two germline ends. This CDR3 comprises 16 residues. Germline lookup yields CDR1 SGHAT and CDR2 FQDESV (reference sequence). CDR3 sequence reads: CASSLSPGGSNYGYTF. CDR3 in DNA: TGTGCCAGCAGCTTATCCCCTGGCGGTTCTAACTATGGCTACACCTTC. Full variable domain (rest looked up from reference TRBV11-1 and TRBJ1-2): EAEVAQSPRYKITEKSQAVAFWCDPISGHATLYWYRQILGQGPELLVQFQDESVVDDSQLPKDRFSAERLKGVDSTLKIQPAELGDSAMYLCASSLSPGGSNYGYTFGSGTRLTVV.

V is TRBV27 and J is TRBJ2-1; possibly TRBD1 for D (6 bases). V was clipped by 2 bases and J by 6 bases, with 8 bases between them. CDR1 and CDR2 (germline): MNHEY, SMNVEV (reference sequence). The CDR3 runs 13 residues. The CDR3 sequence: CASSLGRGNEQFF. As DNA, the CDR3 is TGTGCCAGCAGTTTAGGCAGGGGCAATGAGCAGTTCTTC.

The rearrangement joins TRBV19 to TRBJ2-2, with D perhaps matching TRBD2 (5 bases). Trimming took off 7 bases at V and 6 bases at J, with 6 bases between the two ends. Germline V gene data show CDR1 as LNHDA and CDR2 as SQIVND (reference sequence). This CDR3 has 11 residues. Written as DNA, the CDR3 is TGTGCCAGTATGCGGGCCGGGGAGCTGTTTTTT. This encodes CASMRAGELFF.

The chain employs TRBV11-2 and TRBJ2-5, with 7 nucleotides matching TRBD1. Trimming cost V 5 bases and J 4 bases; bases outside gene matches: 10. CDR1 SGHAT and CDR2 FQNNGV come from the germline V gene. There are 15 residues in the CDR3. The CDR3 DNA reads TGTGCCAGCAGCCAAAGTAGGGGGCGTCGAGAGACCCAGTACTTC. This gives the protein CASSQSRGRRETQYF.